Presented here are 11 T cell receptor beta chains from one specimen sequenced in a study of cytomegalovirus exposure and HLA in healthy donors. In the PCR, 60 Vbeta and 13 Jbeta primers were used. Only in-frame clones appear in the TCRdb table, and some are missing; sequencing was by immunoSEQ multiplex PCR. The sample has 150,000 to 180,000 clones; about 80% are singletons. Sequenced material: PBMCs. The receptors stem from a woman aged 40 to 49 in good health and CMV-seronegative.

The V call is TRBV6-5, the J call TRBJ2-7, with TRBD2 identical over 10 bases. The length of the CDR3 is 16 residues. The J segment lost 0 bases and the V segment lost 0 bases, leaving 2 bases of the junction unmatched. Germline V gene lookup returns CDR1 MNHEY and CDR2 SVGAGI. The CDR3 DNA sequence: TGTGCCAGCAGTTACTCTAGCGGGGGGCCCTCCTACGAGCAGTACTTC. Translated: CASSYSSGGPSYEQYF.

The chain is built from TRBV5-1 and TRBJ2-5; 7 positions agree with TRBD2. V trimming: 2 bases; J trimming: 3 bases; junction bases outside the gene matches: 4. Germline V gene data show CDR1 as SGHRS and CDR2 as YFSETQ. This CDR3 contains 14 residues. The CDR3 protein is CASSFAGEEETQYF. The CDR3 nucleotides are TGCGCCAGCAGCTTCGCGGGGGAGGAAGAGACCCAGTACTTC.

V and J are TRBV4-2 and TRBJ2-3; 9 bases are shared with TRBD2. V was pared by 3 bases and J by 2 bases, with 6 bases of the junction left unmatched. Germline CDR1 LGHNA, CDR2 YNFKEQ. This CDR3 region has 16 residues. This CDR3 reads CASSQEPSGDTDTQYF. CDR3 nucleotides: TGTGCCAGCAGCCAGGAACCTAGCGGGGACACAGATACGCAGTATTTT.

V gene TRBV19 combines with J gene TRBJ1-5; TRBD1 agrees at 8 bases. This CDR3 has 16 amino acids. Per germline, CDR1 LNHDA and CDR2 SQIVND (reference sequence). Trimming cost V 6 bases and J 6 bases; bases outside gene matches: 13. The CDR3: CASRTRQTGGGQPQHF. In DNA form, the CDR3 reads TGTGCCAGTAGGACACGCCAAACAGGGGGGGGTCAGCCCCAGCATTTT. The full variable domain, in which reference TRBV19 and TRBJ1-5 provide the parts outside the CDR3, is DGGITQSPKYLFRKEGQNVTLSCEQNLNHDAMYWYRQDPGQGLRLIYYSQIVNDFQKGDIAEGYSVSREKKESFPLTVTSAQKNPTAFYLCASRTRQTGGGQPQHFGDGTRLSIL.

This chain connects TRBV4-1 to TRBJ2-7, with D possibly being TRBD1 (6 bases). CDR3 length equals 20 residues. CDR1 and CDR2 (germline): MGHRA, YSYEKL. Trimming pared 1 base from V and 5 bases from J, leaving 30 bases between. This CDR3 reads CASSQVGASLTGNVAHEQYF. Here the CDR3 DNA reads TGCGCCAGCAGCCAAGTTGGGGCAAGCCTAACAGGGAACGTTGCCCACGAGCAGTACTTC.

V is TRBV5-1 and J is TRBJ2-1, with a possible D match to TRBD1 (6 bases). With 2 bases removed from V and 7 bases from J, the gap between germline ends came to 13 bases. The CDR3 extends over 14 amino acids. CDR1 SGHRS and CDR2 YFSETQ come from the germline V gene. CDR3 sequence: CASSLNRADNEQFF. The CDR3 DNA sequence: TGCGCCAGCAGCTTAAACAGGGCCGATAATGAGCAGTTCTTC.

Turning to this clone: At one end, the junction sequence differs from germline, possibly due to a read error. The chain is built from TRBV6-5 and TRBJ2-5, with D perhaps matching TRBD1 (6 bases). The CDR3 consists of 15 residues. The germline gives CDR1 MNHEY, CDR2 SVGAGI. CDR3 in amino acids: CASSFFRGSYEIQYF. CDR3 bases: TGTGCCAGCAGTTTTTTCAGGGGCTCTTACGAGATCCAGTACTTC.

Concerning this clone itself: This sample includes further DNA sequences coding for the same CDR3. The rearrangement uses TRBV28 and TRBJ1-2; D gene uncertain. The V end lost 2 bases, the J end lost 3 bases, and 7 bases lay between the germline ends. Germline V gene data show CDR1 as MDHEN and CDR2 as SYDVKM. The CDR3 spans 13 residues. CDR3 region: CASSLTDHYGYTF. The CDR3 bases are TGTGCCAGCAGTTTAACAGATCACTATGGCTACACCTTC.

This chain connects TRBV7-2 to TRBJ2-1; a possible D gene is TRBD2 (6 bases). The CDR3 totals 15 residues. Germline values: CDR1 SGHTA, CDR2 FQGNSA. Trimming shortened V by 5 bases and J by 1 base, and 12 bases separated the two germline ends. In DNA form, the CDR3 reads TGTGCCAGCAGCCCCCGCGGGGAGTCCTACAATGAGCAGTTCTTC. It encodes CASSPRGESYNEQFF.

The J gene is TRBJ2-7, the V gene TRBV7-9; a weak D match, TRBD1 (5 bases). The CDR3 spans 15 residues. Trimming removed 4 bases from V and 2 bases from J, with 15 bases in between. CDR1 and CDR2 from the germline V gene are SEHNR and FQNEAQ (reference sequence). DNA of the CDR3: TGTGCCAGCAGCTCCACCCGAGACAGAACCTACGAGCAGTACTTC. As protein: CASSSTRDRTYEQYF.

This chain connects TRBV6-1 to TRBJ2-7; weak D call: TRBD1 (6 bases). V lost 4 bases and J 2 bases, leaving 15 bases between the germline ends. Germline CDR1 reads MNHNS; CDR2 reads SASEGT. The CDR3 covers 15 residues. The CDR3: CASSARGRIPYEQYF. CDR3 DNA: TGTGCCAGCAGTGCTAGGGGGAGAATCCCCTACGAGCAGTACTTC.